The rows below give T cell receptor beta chains drawn from one sample of a study of blood T cells in healthy people across ages. TCRdb recomputed calls from the 5' RACE reads with MiXCR, one row per CDR3 protein. The data show 1 million to 1.2 million distinct CDR3 sequences, 35% to 40% seen once. The sequencing sample was made of blood. Receptors originate from a man aged 18 to 30 in good health. Both conserved end residues are part of each CDR3. The D gene is left open where the match is weak. The listing skips clone size in some rows; elsewhere it reads once, few, many or a size class.

abundance: .; j_gene: TRBJ1-2; d_gene: .; v_gene: TRBV2; CDR3nt: TGTGCCAGCAGTGACCGGACACGAAGGGCCTATGGCTACACCTTC; CDR3aa: CASSDRTRRAYGYTF
abundance: .; j_gene: TRBJ1-5; d_gene: TRBD1; v_gene: TRBV14; CDR3nt: TGTGCCAGCAGCCAAGATCTTCGGGTGAGGGGGACAGGGAGTAGTGGCAATCAGCCCCAGCATTTT; CDR3aa: CASSQDLRVRGTGSSGNQPQHF
abundance: .; j_gene: TRBJ1-6; d_gene: .; v_gene: TRBV6-2/TRBV6-3; CDR3nt: TGTGCCAGCAGTGCCGTAGGGACAAGGAATTCACCCCTCCACTTT; CDR3aa: CASSAVGTRNSPLHF
abundance: .; j_gene: TRBJ2-2; d_gene: .; v_gene: TRBV7-2; CDR3nt: TGTGCCAGCAGCTTAGCGCCTAGTCCTTCAGTTACCGGGGAGCTGTTTTTT; CDR3aa: CASSLAPSPSVTGELFF
abundance: few; j_gene: TRBJ2-1; d_gene: TRBD2; v_gene: TRBV19; CDR3nt: TGTGCCAGTAGTAATCAGCGGGGGAGGAATGAGCAGTTCTTC; CDR3aa: CASSNQRGRNEQFF
abundance: .; j_gene: TRBJ2-3; d_gene: .; v_gene: TRBV4-3; CDR3nt: TGCGCCAGCAGCCAAGTGGAAAAGGAGGATACGCAGTATTTT; CDR3aa: CASSQVEKEDTQYF
abundance: .; j_gene: TRBJ1-2; d_gene: .; v_gene: TRBV4-3; CDR3nt: TGCGCCAGCAGCCAAGATGGGCGGCGAACCTATGGCTACACCTTC; CDR3aa: CASSQDGRRTYGYTF
abundance: .; j_gene: TRBJ2-3; d_gene: .; v_gene: TRBV29-1; CDR3nt: TGCAGCGTTGAAGGGATGGGCCCTCCAGATACGCAGTATTTT; CDR3aa: CSVEGMGPPDTQYF
abundance: .; j_gene: TRBJ1-2; d_gene: TRBD1; v_gene: TRBV12-5; CDR3nt: TGTGCTAGTGGTTTGGACAGGGGGTTTGGCTACACCTTC; CDR3aa: CASGLDRGFGYTF
abundance: few; j_gene: TRBJ1-1; d_gene: .; v_gene: TRBV6-5; CDR3nt: TGTGCCAGCAGTTCCCGTAGGGCTGAAGCTTTCTTT; CDR3aa: CASSSRRAEAFF
abundance: .; j_gene: TRBJ1-1; d_gene: .; v_gene: TRBV2; CDR3nt: TGTGCCAGCAGCCAAAACCGGGGATCTGAAGCTTTCTTT; CDR3aa: CASSQNRGSEAFF
abundance: few; j_gene: TRBJ1-2; d_gene: .; v_gene: TRBV27; CDR3nt: TGTGCCAGCAGTACCGCCGGCAGGTATGGCTACACCTTC; CDR3aa: CASSTAGRYGYTF
abundance: few; j_gene: TRBJ2-2; d_gene: .; v_gene: TRBV6-6; CDR3nt: TGTGCCAGCATGGGAGGCGGGACAGCCTCCACCGGGGAGCTGTTTTTT; CDR3aa: CASMGGGTASTGELFF
abundance: few; j_gene: TRBJ2-3; d_gene: TRBD2; v_gene: TRBV20-1; CDR3nt: TGCAGTGCTAGAGGGGTATTAGCGGGGATCGGCACAGATACGCAGTATTTT; CDR3aa: CSARGVLAGIGTDTQYF
abundance: .; j_gene: TRBJ2-1; d_gene: TRBD2; v_gene: TRBV5-1; CDR3nt: TGCGCCAGCACCCAGACTGAAGCGGGGCACAATGAGCAGTTCTTC; CDR3aa: CASTQTEAGHNEQFF
abundance: .; j_gene: TRBJ2-3; d_gene: TRBD2; v_gene: TRBV3-1; CDR3nt: TGTGCCAGCAGCCGCCAAATCGGGGGGAAGACAGATACGCAGTATTTT; CDR3aa: CASSRQIGGKTDTQYF
abundance: few; j_gene: TRBJ2-1; d_gene: TRBD2; v_gene: TRBV27; CDR3nt: TGTGCCAGCAGGGACCGACTAGCTGGGCAGTTCTTC; CDR3aa: CASRDRLAGQFF
abundance: few; j_gene: TRBJ1-4; d_gene: TRBD1; v_gene: TRBV19; CDR3nt: TGTGCCAGTCTGACAGGGAGGAGAACTAATGAAAAACTGTTTTTT; CDR3aa: CASLTGRRTNEKLFF
abundance: .; j_gene: TRBJ1-1; d_gene: .; v_gene: TRBV24-1; CDR3nt: TGTGCCACTCGGCGGGACTCGGGCACTGAAGCTTTCTTT; CDR3aa: CATRRDSGTEAFF
abundance: few; j_gene: TRBJ2-3; d_gene: TRBD1; v_gene: TRBV7-9; CDR3nt: TGTGCCTATCCTATGGGGCCAGGGGGTACGCAGTATTTT; CDR3aa: CAYPMGPGGTQYF
abundance: .; j_gene: TRBJ1-1; d_gene: TRBD1; v_gene: TRBV7-9; CDR3nt: TGTGCCAGCAGCGGGACAGGGGCGCGTGAAGCTTTCTTT; CDR3aa: CASSGTGAREAFF
abundance: few; j_gene: TRBJ2-3; d_gene: TRBD2; v_gene: TRBV27; CDR3nt: TGTGCCAGCAGTTTAGAACCCGCGGGGGTCGGCACAGATACGCAGTATTTT; CDR3aa: CASSLEPAGVGTDTQYF
abundance: .; j_gene: TRBJ2-3; d_gene: .; v_gene: TRBV7-2; CDR3nt: TGTGCCAGCAACCCGGCCGGGACTTTTACGCAGTATTTT; CDR3aa: CASNPAGTFTQYF
abundance: many; j_gene: TRBJ2-3; d_gene: TRBD1; v_gene: TRBV12-3/TRBV12-4; CDR3nt: TGTGCCAGCAGTTTAGAAGGACAGGGATTGTTGGATACGCAGTATTTT; CDR3aa: CASSLEGQGLLDTQYF
abundance: .; j_gene: TRBJ2-7; d_gene: .; v_gene: TRBV9; CDR3nt: TGTGCCAGCAACGGGGGAGGTTACAATGAGCAGTACTTC; CDR3aa: CASNGGGYNEQYF
abundance: few; j_gene: TRBJ2-1; d_gene: TRBD1; v_gene: TRBV11-1; CDR3nt: TGTGCCAGCAGCTTATCCGGGCAGGGGGATCTTCAGGACAATGAGCAGTTCTTC; CDR3aa: CASSLSGQGDLQDNEQFF
abundance: .; j_gene: TRBJ2-2; d_gene: .; v_gene: TRBV11-3; CDR3nt: TGTGCCAGCAGCCCAGGATCGTGGCAGAAGGACACCGGGGAGCTGTTTTTT; CDR3aa: CASSPGSWQKDTGELFF
abundance: .; j_gene: TRBJ1-2; d_gene: TRBD1; v_gene: TRBV10-3; CDR3nt: TGTGCCATCAGTGAGTCAGGACAGGGCCGAGATAACTATGGCTACACCTTC; CDR3aa: CAISESGQGRDNYGYTF
abundance: .; j_gene: TRBJ1-1; d_gene: .; v_gene: TRBV6-6; CDR3nt: TGTGCCAGCAGCCAACCACAGATGAACACTGAAGCTTTCTTT; CDR3aa: CASSQPQMNTEAFF
abundance: .; j_gene: TRBJ1-4; d_gene: .; v_gene: TRBV29-1; CDR3nt: TGCAGCGTTCGGACCTCGGATAATGAAAAACTGTTTTTT; CDR3aa: CSVRTSDNEKLFF
abundance: .; j_gene: TRBJ2-2; d_gene: TRBD2; v_gene: TRBV4-2; CDR3nt: TGTGCCAGCAGCCAACTAGCGGGGGGGACCGGGGAGCTGTTTTTT; CDR3aa: CASSQLAGGTGELFF
abundance: .; j_gene: TRBJ2-5; d_gene: .; v_gene: TRBV20-1; CDR3nt: TGCAGTGCGCCTCCCCCGGCTTCTGATGAGCAGTACTTC; CDR3aa: CSAPPPASDEQYF
abundance: few; j_gene: TRBJ1-1; d_gene: .; v_gene: TRBV5-5; CDR3nt: TGTGCCAGCAGCTTGGCCAGGAGTACAAATACTGAAGCTTTCTTT; CDR3aa: CASSLARSTNTEAFF
abundance: few; j_gene: TRBJ2-1; d_gene: TRBD2; v_gene: TRBV20-1; CDR3nt: TGCAGTGCACCTCTAGCGGGGAGCTCCTACAATGAGCAGTTCTTC; CDR3aa: CSAPLAGSSYNEQFF
abundance: few; j_gene: TRBJ2-1; d_gene: .; v_gene: TRBV11-2; CDR3nt: TGTGCCAGCAGCTTAGAGGTTGGATCCTACAATGAGCAGTTCTTC; CDR3aa: CASSLEVGSYNEQFF
abundance: .; j_gene: TRBJ1-2; d_gene: .; v_gene: TRBV9; CDR3nt: TGTGCCAGCAGCTCCGGGGAGGGAAGACACTATGGCTACACCTTC; CDR3aa: CASSSGEGRHYGYTF
abundance: .; j_gene: TRBJ1-6; d_gene: TRBD1; v_gene: TRBV9; CDR3nt: TGTGCCAGCAGCGTAGAGGGACAGGCCACTTCACCCCTCCACTTT; CDR3aa: CASSVEGQATSPLHF
abundance: few; j_gene: TRBJ1-2; d_gene: .; v_gene: TRBV4-3; CDR3nt: TGCGCCAGCAGCCAAGATGAGGGCCAGTATGGCTACACCTTC; CDR3aa: CASSQDEGQYGYTF
abundance: few; j_gene: TRBJ2-7; d_gene: .; v_gene: TRBV4-1; CDR3nt: TGCGCCAGCAGCCAATTCACCGATTTGGGGGCGGGAGAGCAGTACTTC; CDR3aa: CASSQFTDLGAGEQYF
abundance: few; j_gene: TRBJ2-1; d_gene: TRBD1; v_gene: TRBV9; CDR3nt: TGTGCCAGCACGCCGGGACAGATAGTCTACAATGAGCAGTTCTTC; CDR3aa: CASTPGQIVYNEQFF
abundance: many; j_gene: TRBJ1-2; d_gene: .; v_gene: TRBV12-3/TRBV12-4; CDR3nt: TGTGCCAGCTGGGTGAGACAGTCCCAAAAGGGCTACACCTTC; CDR3aa: CASWVRQSQKGYTF
abundance: .; j_gene: TRBJ2-3; d_gene: .; v_gene: TRBV7-2; CDR3nt: TGTGCCAGCAGCTTAGCGGGGAAAGCCACAGATACGCAGTATTTT; CDR3aa: CASSLAGKATDTQYF
abundance: .; j_gene: TRBJ2-1; d_gene: TRBD1; v_gene: TRBV4-1; CDR3nt: TGCGCCAGCAGCCAAGATGGGACAGGGGTTTCTAGTGAGCAGTTCTTC; CDR3aa: CASSQDGTGVSSEQFF
abundance: few; j_gene: TRBJ2-1; d_gene: .; v_gene: TRBV9; CDR3nt: TGTGCCAGCAGCGTAGGTTCGGGAAGAAACAATGAGCAGTTCTTC; CDR3aa: CASSVGSGRNNEQFF
abundance: .; j_gene: TRBJ2-3; d_gene: .; v_gene: TRBV6-1; CDR3nt: TGTGCCAGCACGTGGCAGGACACAGATACGCAGTATTTT; CDR3aa: CASTWQDTDTQYF
abundance: .; j_gene: TRBJ2-3; d_gene: .; v_gene: TRBV28; CDR3nt: TGTGCCAGCAGGTCCCTGGACATGGAGTTCACAGATACGCAGTATTTT; CDR3aa: CASRSLDMEFTDTQYF
abundance: few; j_gene: TRBJ1-4; d_gene: TRBD1; v_gene: TRBV6-6; CDR3nt: TGTGCCAGCAAAGGGACAGGGAAGGAAAAACTGTTTTTT; CDR3aa: CASKGTGKEKLFF
abundance: few; j_gene: TRBJ1-1; d_gene: .; v_gene: TRBV7-3; CDR3nt: TGTGCCAGCAGCTTAGGCCGAGACCGAATGAACACTGAAGCTTTCTTT; CDR3aa: CASSLGRDRMNTEAFF
abundance: .; j_gene: TRBJ2-1; d_gene: .; v_gene: TRBV27; CDR3nt: TGTGCCAGCGGTGGGTCTCTCCGGGGGAATGAGCAGTTCTTC; CDR3aa: CASGGSLRGNEQFF
abundance: few; j_gene: TRBJ1-1; d_gene: TRBD1; v_gene: TRBV25-1; CDR3nt: TGTGCCAGCAGGAAGGCCCCCTACCAGACAGGGGGCACGGCTGAAGCTTTCTTT; CDR3aa: CASRKAPYQTGGTAEAFF
abundance: few; j_gene: TRBJ1-2; d_gene: TRBD1; v_gene: TRBV29-1; CDR3nt: TGCAGCGTTTACTCGCTCCGGGACAGGGGGAGCGTCAGCTATGGCTACACCTTC; CDR3aa: CSVYSLRDRGSVSYGYTF
abundance: few; j_gene: TRBJ1-4; d_gene: .; v_gene: TRBV4-2; CDR3nt: TGTGCCAGCAGCCAAGTTATGGCTAATGAAAAACTGTTTTTT; CDR3aa: CASSQVMANEKLFF
abundance: .; j_gene: TRBJ2-3; d_gene: TRBD2; v_gene: TRBV27; CDR3nt: TGTGCCAGCAGTTCAACTAGCGGGGGGGCAAAGTATTTT; CDR3aa: CASSSTSGGAKYF
abundance: .; j_gene: TRBJ2-3; d_gene: .; v_gene: TRBV6-1; CDR3nt: TGTGCCAACAGTGAATCATCTAGCGAGTATACGCAGTATTTT; CDR3aa: CANSESSSEYTQYF
abundance: once; j_gene: TRBJ2-1; d_gene: TRBD2; v_gene: TRBV20-1; CDR3nt: TGCAGTGCTAGTTCCGAACTAGCGGGGGTTTACAATGAGCAGTTCTTC; CDR3aa: CSASSELAGVYNEQFF
abundance: .; j_gene: TRBJ1-1; d_gene: .; v_gene: TRBV6-2/TRBV6-3; CDR3nt: TGTGCCAGCGGGGCAGTCCGGGGGACTGAAGCTTTCTTT; CDR3aa: CASGAVRGTEAFF
abundance: .; j_gene: TRBJ1-2; d_gene: .; v_gene: TRBV29-1; CDR3nt: TGCAGCGTTGAAGAACGGTCGGGGTTTCGCTATGGCTACACCTTC; CDR3aa: CSVEERSGFRYGYTF
abundance: .; j_gene: TRBJ1-1; d_gene: TRBD1; v_gene: TRBV6-2/TRBV6-3; CDR3nt: TGTGCCAGCAGTTACCCAACCGACAGGGAGAACACTGAAGCTTTCTTT; CDR3aa: CASSYPTDRENTEAFF
abundance: .; j_gene: TRBJ2-1; d_gene: TRBD1; v_gene: TRBV4-1; CDR3nt: TGCGCCGGCAGCCAAGAGAGGGGGACAGGGCTTAGCTCCTACAATGAGCAGTTCTTC; CDR3aa: CAGSQERGTGLSSYNEQFF